Detailed here is one TCR beta chain. These data are taken from a study of shared clonotypes between healthy human individuals. In the study's own analysis: Junction-only immunoSEQ sequences carried no quality scores, so filtering differed. Method: immunoSEQ multiplex PCR; TCRdb's copy keeps in-frame clones and lacks some. The V and J calls and clone size are taken from that table; D and trimming were inferred from the DNA. The table includes approximately 840,000 clones, 96% detected once. Germline V gene sequence: CDR1 MDHEN, CDR2 SYDVKM. This CDR3 is 17 amino acids long. Trimming removed 3 bases at V and 0 bases at J, with 14 bases between. It was CD45RO-negative cells, positively selected for CCR7, that made up naive CD8 cells, with terminally differentiated effector memory CD45RA+ cells excluded.

The TCR originated in a man aged 25 to 40 in good health. Sequencing was performed on naive CD8+ T cells sorted from blood. The V call is TRBV28, the J call TRBJ2-2, with D possibly being TRBD2 (5 bases). The CDR3 DNA sequence: TGTGCCAGCAGTTTCCGGGTCCTTAGCGCGAACACCGGGGAGCTGTTTTTT. Protein: CASSFRVLSANTGELFF.